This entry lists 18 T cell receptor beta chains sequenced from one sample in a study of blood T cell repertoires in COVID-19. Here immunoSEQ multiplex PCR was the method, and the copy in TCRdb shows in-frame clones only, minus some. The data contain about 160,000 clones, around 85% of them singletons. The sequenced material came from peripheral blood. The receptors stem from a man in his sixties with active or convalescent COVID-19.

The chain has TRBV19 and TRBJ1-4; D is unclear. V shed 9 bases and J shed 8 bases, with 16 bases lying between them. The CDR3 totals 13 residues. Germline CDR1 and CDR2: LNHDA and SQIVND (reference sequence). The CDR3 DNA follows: TGTGCCAGCCGGGATCTGGGTGGCGAAAAACTGTTTTTT. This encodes CASRDLGGEKLFF.

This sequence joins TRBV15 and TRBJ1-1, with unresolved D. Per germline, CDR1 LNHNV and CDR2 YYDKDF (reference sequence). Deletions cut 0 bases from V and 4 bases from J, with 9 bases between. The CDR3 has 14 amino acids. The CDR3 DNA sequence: TGTGCCACCAGCAGAGATGAGGGTGTCACTGAAGCTTTCTTT. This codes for CATSRDEGVTEAFF.

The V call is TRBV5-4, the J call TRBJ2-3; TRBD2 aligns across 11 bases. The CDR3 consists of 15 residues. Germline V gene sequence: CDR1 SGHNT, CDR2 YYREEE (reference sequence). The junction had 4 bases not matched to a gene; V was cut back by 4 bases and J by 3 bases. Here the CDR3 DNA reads TGTGCCAGCAGCACGAGACTAGCGGGAACAGATACGCAGTATTTT. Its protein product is CASSTRLAGTDTQYF.

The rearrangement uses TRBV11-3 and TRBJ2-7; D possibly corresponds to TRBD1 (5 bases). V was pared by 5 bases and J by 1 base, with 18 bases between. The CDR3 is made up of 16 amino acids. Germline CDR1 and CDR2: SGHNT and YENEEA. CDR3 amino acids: CASSKTQGTISYEQYF. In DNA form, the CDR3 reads TGTGCCAGCAGCAAAACTCAGGGCACCATTTCCTACGAGCAGTACTTC. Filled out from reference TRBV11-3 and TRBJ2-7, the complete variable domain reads EAGVVQSPRYKIIEKKQPVAFWCNPISGHNTLYWYLQNLGQGPELLIRYENEEAVDDSQLPKDRFSAERLKGVDSTLKIQPAELGDSAVYLCASSKTQGTISYEQYFGPGTRLTVT.

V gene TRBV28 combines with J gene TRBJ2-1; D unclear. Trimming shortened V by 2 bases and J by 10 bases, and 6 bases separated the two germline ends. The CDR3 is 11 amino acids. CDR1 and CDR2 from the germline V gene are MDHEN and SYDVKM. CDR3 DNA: TGTGCCAGCAGTTTAGTGCGGGAGCAGTTCTTC. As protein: CASSLVREQFF.

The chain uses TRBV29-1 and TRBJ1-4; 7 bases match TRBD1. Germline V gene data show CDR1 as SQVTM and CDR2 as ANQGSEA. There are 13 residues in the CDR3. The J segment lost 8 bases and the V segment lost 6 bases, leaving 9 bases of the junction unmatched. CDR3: CSVAEGASEKLFF. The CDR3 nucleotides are TGCAGCGTCGCGGAGGGGGCAAGCGAAAAACTGTTTTTT. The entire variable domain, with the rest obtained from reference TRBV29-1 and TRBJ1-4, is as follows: SAVISQKPSRDICQRGTSLTIQCQVDSQVTMMFWYRQQPGQSLTLIATANQGSEATYESGFVIDKFPISRPNLTFSTLTVSNMSPEDSSIYLCSVAEGASEKLFFGSGTQLSVL.

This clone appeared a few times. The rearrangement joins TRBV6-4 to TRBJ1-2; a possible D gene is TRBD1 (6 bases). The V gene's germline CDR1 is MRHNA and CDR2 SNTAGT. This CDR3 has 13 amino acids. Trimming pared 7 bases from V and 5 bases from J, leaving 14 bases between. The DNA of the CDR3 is TGTGCCAGCACCGGACAGTTCCCTTATGGCTACACCTTC. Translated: CASTGQFPYGYTF.

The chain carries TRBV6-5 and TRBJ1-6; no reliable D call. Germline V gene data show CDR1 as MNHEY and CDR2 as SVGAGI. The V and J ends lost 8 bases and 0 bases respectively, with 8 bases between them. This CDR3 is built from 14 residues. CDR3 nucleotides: TGTGCCAGCGGAGGCAGCTCCTATAATTCACCCCTCCACTTT. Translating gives CASGGSSYNSPLHF.

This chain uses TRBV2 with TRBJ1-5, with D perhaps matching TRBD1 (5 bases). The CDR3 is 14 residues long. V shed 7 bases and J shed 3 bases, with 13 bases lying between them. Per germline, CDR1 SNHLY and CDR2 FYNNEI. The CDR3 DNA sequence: TGTGCCAGCAAGGGGTGGGAAACCAATCAGCCCCAGCATTTT. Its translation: CASKGWETNQPQHF.

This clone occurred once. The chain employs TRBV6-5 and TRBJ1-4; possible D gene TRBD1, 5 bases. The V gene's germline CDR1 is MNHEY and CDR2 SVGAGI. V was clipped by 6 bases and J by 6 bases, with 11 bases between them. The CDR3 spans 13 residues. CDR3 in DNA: TGTGCCAGCAGGGGCTGGGGGGATGAAAAACTGTTTTTT. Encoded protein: CASRGWGDEKLFF.

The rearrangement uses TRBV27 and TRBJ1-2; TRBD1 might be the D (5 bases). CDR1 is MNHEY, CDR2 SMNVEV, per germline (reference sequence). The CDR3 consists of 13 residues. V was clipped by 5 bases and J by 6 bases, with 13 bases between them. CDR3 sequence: CASSPSGGHGYTF. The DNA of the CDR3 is TGTGCCAGCAGTCCCTCCGGGGGTCATGGCTACACCTTC.

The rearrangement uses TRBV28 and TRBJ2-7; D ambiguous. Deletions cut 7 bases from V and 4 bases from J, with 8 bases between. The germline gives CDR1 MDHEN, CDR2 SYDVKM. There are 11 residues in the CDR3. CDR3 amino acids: CASTRFYEQYF. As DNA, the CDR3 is TGTGCCAGCACCCGTTTTTACGAGCAGTACTTC.

The CDR3, as DNA: TGTGCCAGCAGCCAACTCGCCAGGGGTTCACCCCTCCACTTT. Encoded protein: CASSQLARGSPLHF. This chain uses TRBV3-1 (or the pseudogene TRBV3-2) with TRBJ1-6; weak D call: TRBD1 (6 bases). With 2 bases removed from V and 9 bases from J, the gap between germline ends came to 11 bases. Germline CDR1 and CDR2: LGHDT and YNNKEL (reference sequence). The CDR3 runs to 14 residues.

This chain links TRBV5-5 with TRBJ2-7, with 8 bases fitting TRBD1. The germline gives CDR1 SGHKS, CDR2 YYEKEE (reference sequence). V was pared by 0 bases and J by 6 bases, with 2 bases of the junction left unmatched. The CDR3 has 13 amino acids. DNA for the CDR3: TGTGCCAGCAGCTTGGGACAGGGGACCGAGCAGTACTTC. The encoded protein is CASSLGQGTEQYF. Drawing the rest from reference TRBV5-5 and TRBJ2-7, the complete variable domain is DAGVTQSPTHLIKTRGQQVTLRCSPISGHKSVSWYQQVLGQGPQFIFQYYEKEERGRGNFPDRFSARQFPNYSSELNVNALLLGDSALYLCASSLGQGTEQYFGPGTRLTVT.

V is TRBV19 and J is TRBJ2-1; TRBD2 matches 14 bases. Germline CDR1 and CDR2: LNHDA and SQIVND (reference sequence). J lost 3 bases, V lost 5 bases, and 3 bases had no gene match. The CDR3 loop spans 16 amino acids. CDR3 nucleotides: TGTGCCAGTAGTCCCGGGACTAGCGGGAGCTACAATGAGCAGTTCTTC. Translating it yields CASSPGTSGSYNEQFF.

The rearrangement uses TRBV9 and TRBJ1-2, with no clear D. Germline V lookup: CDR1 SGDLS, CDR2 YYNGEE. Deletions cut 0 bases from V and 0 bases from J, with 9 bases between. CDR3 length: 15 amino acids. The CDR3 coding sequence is TGTGCCAGCAGCGTAGCTGAGGCTGCTAACTATGGCTACACCTTC. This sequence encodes CASSVAEAANYGYTF.

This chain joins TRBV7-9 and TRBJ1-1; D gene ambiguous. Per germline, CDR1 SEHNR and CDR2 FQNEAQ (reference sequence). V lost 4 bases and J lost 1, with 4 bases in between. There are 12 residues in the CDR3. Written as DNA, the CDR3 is TGTGCCAGCAGCTCCCAGAACACTGAAGCTTTCTTT. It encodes CASSSQNTEAFF. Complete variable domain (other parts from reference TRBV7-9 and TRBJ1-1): DTGVSQNPRHKITKRGQNVTFRCDPISEHNRLYWYRQTLGQGPEFLTYFQNEAQLEKSRLLSDRFSAERPKGSFSTLEIQRTEQGDSAMYLCASSSQNTEAFFGQGTRLTVV.

The CDR3 DNA is TGTGCCAGCAGCCCGGAGCTAGTCGATGAAAAACTGTTTTTT. Translated: CASSPELVDEKLFF. The chain is built from TRBV6-6 and TRBJ1-4; no reliable D call. Germline V CDR1 and CDR2: MNHNY, SVGAGI (reference sequence). V was shortened by 6 bases and J by 6 bases, with 14 bases between the two germline ends. The CDR3 spans 14 residues.